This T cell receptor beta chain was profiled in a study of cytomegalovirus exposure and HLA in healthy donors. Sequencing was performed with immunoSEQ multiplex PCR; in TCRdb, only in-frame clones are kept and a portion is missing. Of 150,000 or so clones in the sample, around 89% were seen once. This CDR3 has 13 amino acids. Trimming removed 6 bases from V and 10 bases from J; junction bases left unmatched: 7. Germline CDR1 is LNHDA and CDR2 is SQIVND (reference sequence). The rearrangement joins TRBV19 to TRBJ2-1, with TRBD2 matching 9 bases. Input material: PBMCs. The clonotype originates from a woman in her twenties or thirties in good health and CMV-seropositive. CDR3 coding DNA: TGTGCCAGTAGCCGGACTAGCGTCCTCGAGCAGTTCTTC. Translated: CASSRTSVLEQFF.